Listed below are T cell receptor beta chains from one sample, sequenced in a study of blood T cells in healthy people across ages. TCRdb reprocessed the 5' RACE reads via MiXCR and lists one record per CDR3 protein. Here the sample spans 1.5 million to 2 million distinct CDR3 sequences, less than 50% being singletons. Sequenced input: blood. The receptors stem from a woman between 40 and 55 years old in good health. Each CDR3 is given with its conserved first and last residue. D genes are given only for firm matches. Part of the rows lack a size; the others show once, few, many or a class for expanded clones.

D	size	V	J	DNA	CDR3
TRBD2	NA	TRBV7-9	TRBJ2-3	TGTGCCAGCAGCTTAGAAAAGTGGCTAGCGGAAGATACGCAGTATTTT	CASSLEKWLAEDTQYF
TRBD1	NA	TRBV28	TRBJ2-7	TGTGCCAGCAGCCGAGGGGGCGCGCGATTTTACGAGCAGTACTTC	CASSRGGARFYEQYF
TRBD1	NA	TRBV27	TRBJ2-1	TGTGCCAGCAGTTCCGCTAGGACAGGGTGGACCTACAATGAGCAGTTCTTC	CASSSARTGWTYNEQFF
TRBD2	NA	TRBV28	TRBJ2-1	TGTGCCAGCATCCCCCCGGGGGGGGTGGGCTCCTACAATGAGCAGTTCTTC	CASIPPGGVGSYNEQFF
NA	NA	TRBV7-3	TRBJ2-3	TGTGCCAGCAGCTTATCGGGGCTAAGCTCGGATACGCAGTATTTT	CASSLSGLSSDTQYF
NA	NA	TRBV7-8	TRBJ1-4	TGTGCCAGCAGCAGGGCTGTTGGGGCCCGTAATGAAAAACTGTTTTTT	CASSRAVGARNEKLFF
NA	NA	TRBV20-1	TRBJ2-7	TGCAGTGCTAGAACTTACGGGGGCGGGCAGTACTTC	CSARTYGGGQYF
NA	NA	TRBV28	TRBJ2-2	TGTGCCAGCAGTTTTTACCGAACGGACGGTGAGAACACCGGGGAGCTGTTTTTT	CASSFYRTDGENTGELFF
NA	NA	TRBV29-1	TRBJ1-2	TGCAGCGTTGAGGCATCCAGGGATGGCTACACCTTC	CSVEASRDGYTF
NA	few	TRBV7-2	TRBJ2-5	TGTGCCAGCAATAAGAATAGACAGTTTGGGGAGACCCAGTACTTC	CASNKNRQFGETQYF
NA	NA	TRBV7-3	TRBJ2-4	TGTGCCAGCAGCTTATTAGGGGGACCGAACATTCAGTACTTC	CASSLLGGPNIQYF
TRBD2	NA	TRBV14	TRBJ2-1	TGTGCCAGCAGCCAAGTGGCGGGGGGAATTTACAATGAGCAGTTCTTC	CASSQVAGGIYNEQFF
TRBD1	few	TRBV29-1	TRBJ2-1	TGCAGCGTTTCCTGGACAGGGGGACACAATGAGCAGTTCTTC	CSVSWTGGHNEQFF
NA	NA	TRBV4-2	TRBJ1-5	TGTGCCAGCAGCCAAGGGGAGGGGGGTCAGCCCCAGCATTTT	CASSQGEGGQPQHF
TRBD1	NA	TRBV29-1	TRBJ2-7	TGCAGCGTAATTACCGGGACAGGCATTTACGAGCAGTACTTC	CSVITGTGIYEQYF
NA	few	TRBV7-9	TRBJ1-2	TGTGCCAGCAGCTTAGTGGACTCGGGGGGACATGGCTACACCTTC	CASSLVDSGGHGYTF
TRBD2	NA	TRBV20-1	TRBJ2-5	TGCAGTGCGGGACTAGCGGGGGTCTCAGAGACCCAGTACTTC	CSAGLAGVSETQYF
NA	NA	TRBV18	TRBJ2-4	TGTGCCAGCTCACCAGCCCTCGGGGGAGAGAGGGGAGACAAAAACATTCAGTACTTC	CASSPALGGERGDKNIQYF
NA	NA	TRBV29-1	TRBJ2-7	TGCAGCGTTGATGGTGCCAGGGGTCAATACGAGCAGTACTTC	CSVDGARGQYEQYF
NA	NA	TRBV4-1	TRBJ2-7	TGCGCCAGCAGCTTGGTAAGGGACATGGGAGGGAACTACGAGCAGTACTTC	CASSLVRDMGGNYEQYF
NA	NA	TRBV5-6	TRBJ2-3	TGTGCCAGCAGCTTGGTACGGAGCATAGGAGATACGCAGTATTTT	CASSLVRSIGDTQYF
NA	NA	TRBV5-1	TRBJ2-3	TGCGCCAGCAGCTTGGGCAGACACACAGATACGCAGTATTTT	CASSLGRHTDTQYF
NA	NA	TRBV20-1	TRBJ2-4	TGCAGTGCTATAGAGACTATAGCCAAAAACATTCAGTACTTC	CSAIETIAKNIQYF
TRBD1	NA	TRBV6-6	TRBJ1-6	TGTGCCAGCAGTCCCCGGGACAGCCAAGATTCACCCCTCCACTTT	CASSPRDSQDSPLHF
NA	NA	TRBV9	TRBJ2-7	TGTGCCAGCAGCGTAACCACAAGCTCCTACGAGCAGTACTTC	CASSVTTSSYEQYF
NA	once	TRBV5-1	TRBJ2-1	TGCGCCAGCAGCCTTCCGGACGCCAGGCAGTTCTTC	CASSLPDARQFF
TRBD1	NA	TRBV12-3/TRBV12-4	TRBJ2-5	TGTGCCAGCAGTTTGGCAGGGGGTGGCCAGTACTTC	CASSLAGGGQYF
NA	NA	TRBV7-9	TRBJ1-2	TGTGCCAGCAGCTCAATTCCCGGGACAAACTATGGCTACACCTTC	CASSSIPGTNYGYTF
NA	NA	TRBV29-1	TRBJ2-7	TGCAGCGTTGTCCTCACTTACGAGCAGTACTTC	CSVVLTYEQYF
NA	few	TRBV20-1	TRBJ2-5	TGCAGTGCTAGAGAGGGGGCTGATGAGACCCAGTACTTC	CSAREGADETQYF
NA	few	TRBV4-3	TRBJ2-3	TGCGCCAGCAGCCTTTCCCTCAGGGATTCGGATACGCAGTATTTT	CASSLSLRDSDTQYF
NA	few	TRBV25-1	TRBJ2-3	TGTGCCAGCAGTGATCCCCGGGGCAGGGAACTCACAGATACGCAGTATTTT	CASSDPRGRELTDTQYF
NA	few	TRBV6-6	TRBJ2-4	TGTGCCAGCAGCTCAACTCGGGGAGGTCGATATGAGCAGTACTTC	CASSSTRGGRYEQYF
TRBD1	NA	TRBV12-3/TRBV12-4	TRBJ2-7	TGTGCCAGCAGTCTCCGGGACAGACCCTACGAGCAGTACTTC	CASSLRDRPYEQYF
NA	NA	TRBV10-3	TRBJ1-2	TGTGCCATCAGTGAGACACCCAACTATGGCTACACCTTC	CAISETPNYGYTF
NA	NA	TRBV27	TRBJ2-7	TGTGCCAGCCGCGGTCTAGAACCCTACGAGCAGTACTTC	CASRGLEPYEQYF
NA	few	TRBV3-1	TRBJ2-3	TGTGCCAGCAGCCCCTTTAGGTCGCGGGGGCTCACAGATACGCAGTATTTT	CASSPFRSRGLTDTQYF
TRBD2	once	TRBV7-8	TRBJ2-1	TGTGCCAGCAGCTTAGGGCCCGGGGGGGCGCTGGATGAGCAGTTCTTC	CASSLGPGGALDEQFF
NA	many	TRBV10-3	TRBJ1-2	TGTGCCATCAGTTCAGACCGGGACACGTATGGCTACACCTTC	CAISSDRDTYGYTF
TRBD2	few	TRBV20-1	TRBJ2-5	TGCAGTGCTAGAGATGGGAGGGTAAGACAAGAGACCCAGTACTTC	CSARDGRVRQETQYF
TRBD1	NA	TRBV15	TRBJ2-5	TGTGCCACCAGCAGAGATTCCCCCACGACAGGGGTCGGAGAGACCCAGTACTTC	CATSRDSPTTGVGETQYF
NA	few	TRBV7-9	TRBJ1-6	TGTGCCAGCAGCTTAAGTGGCAGCCAGTATAATTCACCCCTCCACTTT	CASSLSGSQYNSPLHF
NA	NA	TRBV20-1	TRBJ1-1	TGCTCACTAGAGGGGTTGGGGACTGAAGCTTTCTTT	CSLEGLGTEAFF
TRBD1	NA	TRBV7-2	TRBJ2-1	TGTGCCAGCAGCGGACAGGGGGAGGGATCGTCCTACAATGAGCAGTTCTTC	CASSGQGEGSSYNEQFF
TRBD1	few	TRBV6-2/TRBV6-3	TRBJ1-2	TGTGCCAGCAGACCGGAACAGGGGTCTGTAGAAGGCTACACCTTC	CASRPEQGSVEGYTF
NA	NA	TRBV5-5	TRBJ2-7	TGTGCCAGCAGCTTACCCGCAGATACCTACGAGCAGTACTTC	CASSLPADTYEQYF
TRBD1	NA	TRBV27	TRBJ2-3	TGTGCCAGCAGTTTGCTTACTTGGGACAGGGGGTTCACAGATACGCAGTATTTT	CASSLLTWDRGFTDTQYF
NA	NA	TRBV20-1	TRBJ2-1	TGCAGTGCCCCGGGCCGGGGAACAACTTACAATGAGCAGTTCTTC	CSAPGRGTTYNEQFF
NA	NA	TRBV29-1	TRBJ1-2	TGCAGCGTTGCCTCTGCGGGGGGGACGGGCTACACCTTC	CSVASAGGTGYTF
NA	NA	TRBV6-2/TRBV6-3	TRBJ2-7	TGTGCCAGCAGTGCAACCCTTTATCGCCCCCAGTACGAGCAGTACTTC	CASSATLYRPQYEQYF